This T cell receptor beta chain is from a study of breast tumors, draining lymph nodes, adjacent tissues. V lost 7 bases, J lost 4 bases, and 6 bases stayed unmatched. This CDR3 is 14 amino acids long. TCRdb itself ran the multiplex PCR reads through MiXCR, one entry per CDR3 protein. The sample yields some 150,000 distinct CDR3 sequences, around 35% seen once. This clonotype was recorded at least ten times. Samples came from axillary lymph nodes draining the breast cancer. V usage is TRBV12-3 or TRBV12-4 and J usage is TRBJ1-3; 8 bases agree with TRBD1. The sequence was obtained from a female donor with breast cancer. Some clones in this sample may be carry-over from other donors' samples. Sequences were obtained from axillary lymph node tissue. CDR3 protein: CASKGQGSGNTIYF. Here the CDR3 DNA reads TGTGCCAGCAAAGGACAGGGCTCAGGAAACACCATATATTTT.